Listed below are T cell receptor beta chains from one sample, sequenced in a study of blood T cell repertoires in COVID-19. Assay: immunoSEQ multiplex PCR; the TCRdb copy retains only in-frame clones and omits some. The table records 120,000 or so clones, approximately 85% of them present only once. The sample taken for sequencing was peripheral blood. The receptors here all came from a woman older than 75 with acute or convalescent COVID-19. Each CDR3 is given with its conserved first and last residue. A D gene is named only where the DNA matches it firmly. The size field is filled for only some rows; it gives once, few, many or a size class.

>TRBJ1-2|few|TRBV25-1|TRBD1
TGTGCCAGCAGGGGGACAGGACGTTATGGCTACACCTTC
CASRGTGRYGYTF
>TRBJ1-5|.|TRBV2|.
TGTGCCAGCAGTACCGACGGGGGAAAAGGGCAGCCCCAGCATTTT
CASSTDGGKGQPQHF
>TRBJ1-2|few|TRBV7-9|TRBD1
TGTGCCAGCAGCTTAGTCGACAGGGGGTTGAGCTATGGCTACACCTTC
CASSLVDRGLSYGYTF
>TRBJ2-2|.|TRBV28|.
TGTGCCAGCACACGACTGATCACCGGGGAGCTGTTTTTT
CASTRLITGELFF
>TRBJ1-2|.|TRBV11-2|.
TGTGCCAGCAGACTTGCAGGGCAGACTTACTATGGCTACACCTTC
CASRLAGQTYYGYTF
>TRBJ2-2|.|TRBV18|TRBD1
TGTGCCAGCTCACAAACCGGGACAGACTTACTCACCGGGGAGCTGTTTTTT
CASSQTGTDLLTGELFF
>TRBJ2-3|.|TRBV27|.
TGTGCCAGCAGTTTAGCCCCCCCGGGACTTGAGGGTGGGTCACCTAGCACAGATACGCAGTATTTT
CASSLAPPGLEGGSPSTDTQYF
>TRBJ2-3|few|TRBV19|TRBD1
TGTGCCAGTAGACAGGGGCTTAGCACAGATACGCAGTATTTT
CASRQGLSTDTQYF
>TRBJ1-1|.|TRBV19|.
TGTGCCAGTTCGTATGTGAACACTGAAGCTTTCTTT
CASSYVNTEAFF
>TRBJ1-2|.|TRBV5-1|TRBD1
TGCGCCAGCAGCCCTGGACAGGCGGCGCCTTTGCCGGGTTATGGCTACACCTTC
CASSPGQAAPLPGYGYTF
>TRBJ2-1|once|TRBV10-3|.
TGTGCCATCAGCAGGGGAAATGAGCAGTTCTTC
CAISRGNEQFF
>TRBJ2-1|.|TRBV29-1|TRBD1
TGCAGCGTTGAAGGACAGGGGGTAGTTCCGTTCTTC
CSVEGQGVVPFF
>TRBJ2-7|.|TRBV6-2/TRBV6-3|TRBD2
TGTGCCAGCAGTCTCTCGGGGGGACCGGGGGAGCAGTACTTC
CASSLSGGPGEQYF
>TRBJ1-4|.|TRBV6-5|.
TGTGCCAGCAGTAGAACGGGTGTCCTTAAGGAAAAACTGTTTTTT
CASSRTGVLKEKLFF
>TRBJ2-5|.|TRBV5-1|.
TGCGCCAGCAGCTACAAAGAGACCCAGTACTTC
CASSYKETQYF
>TRBJ1-2|.|TRBV7-2|.
TGTGCCAGCAGCCTTAGTAATTCCCTTAACTATGGCTACACCTTC
CASSLSNSLNYGYTF
>TRBJ2-2|few|TRBV7-3|.
TGTGCCAGCAGCTTAAGGCTTGGTGGCACCGGGGAGCTGTTTTTT
CASSLRLGGTGELFF
>TRBJ1-3|.|TRBV29-1|.
TGCAGCACCACGGGCTCTGGAAACACCATATATTTT
CSTTGSGNTIYF
>TRBJ2-5|.|TRBV4-1|TRBD2
TGCGCCAGCAGCCAGAGAGGAGCGGGGGGACCGCAAGAGACCCAGTACTTC
CASSQRGAGGPQETQYF
>TRBJ1-2|.|TRBV6-5|.
TGTGCCAGCAGGACGTCGCGGTATGGCTACACCTTC
CASRTSRYGYTF
>TRBJ1-5|.|TRBV28|.
TGTGCCAGCAGCCCATGGACAGACCTTAGGCGGAATCAGCCCCAGCATTTT
CASSPWTDLRRNQPQHF
>TRBJ1-5|.|TRBV14|.
TGTGCCAGCAGCCAAGGGACAGGCAATCAGCCCCAGCATTTT
CASSQGTGNQPQHF
>TRBJ2-3|.|TRBV5-5|.
TGTGCCAGCAGTGTGGGGCAAATCACAGATACGCAGTATTTT
CASSVGQITDTQYF
>TRBJ1-5|.|TRBV11-2|TRBD1
TGTGCCAGCAGCTGGGACAGGGATCAGCCCCAGCATTTT
CASSWDRDQPQHF
>TRBJ1-1|.|TRBV9|.
TGTGCCAGCAGCGTAGGAGGGGGACTAGAGAACACTGAAGCTTTCTTT
CASSVGGGLENTEAFF
>TRBJ1-2|.|TRBV9|.
TGTGCCAGCAGCGTAGGGCAGGGAAACTATGGCTACACCTTC
CASSVGQGNYGYTF
>TRBJ2-1|.|TRBV10-3|TRBD2
TGTGCCATCAATCAATGGGCTAGCGGGGTCAATGAGCAGTTCTTC
CAINQWASGVNEQFF
>TRBJ1-2|.|TRBV27|.
TGTGCCAGCAGTTCAGGAGGAAGAAGGGCTGATGGCTACACCTTC
CASSSGGRRADGYTF